The sequence of this TCR beta chain was determined in a study of shared clonotypes between healthy human individuals (dated by TCRdb to about 2020). Background on the whole study: The cohort comprised two women and three men aged 18 to 49 years. For each donor, CD4 naive and CD4 memory were each run on three plates, CD8 naive on two plates, and CD8 memory on one plate. The study deeply sequenced blood TCR repertoires of five healthy adults to estimate repertoire size and the extent of clonotype sharing between individuals. To increase sequencing depth and limit assay-specific biases, TCR repertoire library preparation and sequencing were carried out by different laboratories using diverse techniques. Between about 0.9 and 9 billion PBMCs per donor were obtained by leukapheresis.

TCR CDR3 regions were amplified from genomic DNA by multiplex PCR using the deep immunoSEQ assay. For each cell subset, the extracted genomic DNA was distributed evenly across all wells of several immunoSEQ 96-well plates, and each plate served as one replicate. For sorted subsets, 150 to 200 ng genomic DNA, equal to 25,000 to 35,000 T cell genomes, was loaded into each replicate PCR. The purified libraries were quantified using a Qubit 3.0 fluorometer, sized with a Bioanalyzer 2100, and then quantified again using the KAPA Library Quantification kit. Each immunoSEQ 96-well plate was sequenced on its own single-read 150-cycle Illumina NextSeq 550 flow cell. As for how the authors treated the data: Because the immunoSEQ output included only junctional sequences and no quality scores, the filtering could not be the same as the filtering used for full-length reads. To assign V/J genes and CDR3, sequences were annotated against IMGT germline references using PyIR, a Python wrapper for IgBLAST v1.9. Reads were removed for weak V/J assignments (E-value above 1e-6), missing CDR3, stop codons, out-of-frame junctions, or ambiguous translated residues. V3J clonotypes were defined as sequences sharing the same inferred V gene, J gene, and CDR3 amino acid sequence. Percentage overlap between repertoires was computed as shared unique clonotypes divided by the size of the smaller repertoire. Repertoire richness was assessed with RTK rarefaction, the Chao1 estimator, and Recon v2.1 estimates of unobserved clonotypes. Generation probabilities were computed with OLGA for all TCRbeta clonotypes obtained by the gDNA method from several donors. The clones in this table, taken by TCRdb from immuneACCESS, are in-frame only. Not every clone is retained; where verified, under half of the shortfall comes from an unresolved V gene, and the cause of the rest is unknown. The V and J calls and clone size come from that table; D and trimming were worked out from the DNA. The sample includes some 2.3 million clones, with approximately 93% observed a single time. The top ten hold under 0.45% of the sample.

Note on this clone: What antigen it recognizes has not been identified. No much larger clonotype is one base removed from it; base qualities were not supplied.

Trimming removed 3 bases from V and 5 bases from J; the gene matches leave 11 bases unexplained. The germline V gene (reference sequence) supplies CDR1 GTSNPN and CDR2 SVGIG. Measured from the cysteine to the phenylalanine, the CDR3 is 15 residues long. Left in the record is the CDR3 DNA by itself, 45 bases read in frame from the first base. The investigation overall reported the following: Roughly 5% of naive CD4, 3% to 4% of naive CD8, about 2.5% of memory CD4, and 0.35% to 0.4% of memory CD8 clonotypes were shared across several donors. Pairwise subsampling indicated that sequencing depth was expected to affect the degree of clonotype sharing among donors. Incomplete sequencing was indicated by rarefaction of sorted-subset datasets, despite the large sequencing depth. Because the study included a small number of donors, the genetic and exposure-history diversity represented was limited. Sampling was restricted to blood, and TCR repertoires in tissues likely differ from the TCR repertoires found in blood. Larger estimated clonotype richness was generally found for naive subsets than for memory subsets. Compared with non-shared clonotypes, the clonotypes found in all four sorted-subset donors had higher generation probabilities.

Donors were healthy HIV-negative adults with no recently reported acute infections or vaccinations. All donors were Caucasian adults living in Nashville, Tennessee, USA. CD4+ T cells were enriched through magnetic negative selection, after which naive cells were positively selected on CD45RA and the remaining negative fraction served as the memory subset. Blood was collected by leukapheresis, and PBMCs were isolated by Ficoll-Histopaque density gradient centrifugation and then cryopreserved in liquid nitrogen vapor phase. Analytical flow cytometry was used to check the purity and quantity of every magnetically sorted T cell population. Genomic DNA was isolated from every sorted fraction and measured by UV absorbance on a Nanodrop 2000c.

Here the chain combines TRBV30 and TRBJ1-1; a stretch of 8 junction bases matches TRBD1. The clonotype comes from a man younger than 35 in good health. Some clones in this sample may be carry-over from other donors' samples. Material for sequencing was naive CD4+ T cells from PBMCs. The label giving this sample's cell subset or site can be read as: CD45RA+ positively selected. CDR3 protein: CAWSPIDRGLTEAFF. At the DNA level, the sequence is TGTGCCTGGAGCCCTATCGACAGGGGACTAACTGAAGCTTTCTTT.